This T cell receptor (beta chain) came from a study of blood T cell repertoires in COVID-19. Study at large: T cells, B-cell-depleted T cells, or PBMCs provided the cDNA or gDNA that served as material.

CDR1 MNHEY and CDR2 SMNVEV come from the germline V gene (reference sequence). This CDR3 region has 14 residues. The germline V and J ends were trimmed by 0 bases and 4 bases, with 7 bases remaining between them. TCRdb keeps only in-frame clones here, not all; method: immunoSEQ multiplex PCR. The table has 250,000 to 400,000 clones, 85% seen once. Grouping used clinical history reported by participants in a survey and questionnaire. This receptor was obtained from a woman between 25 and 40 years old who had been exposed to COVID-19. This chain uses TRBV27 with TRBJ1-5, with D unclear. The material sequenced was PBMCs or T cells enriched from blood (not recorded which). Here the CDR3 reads CASSLSLANQPQHF. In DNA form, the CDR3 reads TGTGCCAGCAGTTTATCGCTAGCAAATCAGCCCCAGCATTTT.